This TCR beta chain was found in a study of spatial heterogeneity in lung cancer. This CDR3 is 15 amino acids long. V lost 5 bases and J 10 bases, leaving 18 bases between the germline ends. Germline CDR1 SEHNR, CDR2 FQNEAQ (reference sequence). Specified time point: sample taken at primary tumor resection. Unsorted whole RNA samples from tumor, nontumor lung or frozen PBMC were sequenced. TCRdb used MiXCR to reprocess the 5' RACE reads, holding one entry per CDR3 protein. This table has about 42,000 distinct CDR3 sequences, under 7.5% appearing once. The receptor's source is a female donor with early-stage non-small cell lung cancer. The sequences come from PBMCs, collected at surgery. V is TRBV7-9 and J is TRBJ1-6; the D gene is possibly TRBD1 (6 bases). CDR3 loop: CASSPFTGSESPLHF. As DNA, the CDR3 is TGTGCCAGCAGCCCTTTCACAGGGTCGGAATCACCCCTCCACTTT.